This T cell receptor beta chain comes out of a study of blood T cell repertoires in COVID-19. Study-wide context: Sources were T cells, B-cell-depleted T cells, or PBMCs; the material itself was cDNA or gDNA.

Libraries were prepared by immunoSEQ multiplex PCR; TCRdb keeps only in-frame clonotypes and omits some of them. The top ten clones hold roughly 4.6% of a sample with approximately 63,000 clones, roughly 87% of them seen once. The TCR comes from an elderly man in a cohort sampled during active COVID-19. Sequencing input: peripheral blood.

The CDR3 reads CASSWTANTGELFF. CDR3 bases: TGTGCCAGCAGCTGGACAGCGAACACCGGGGAGCTGTTTTTT. The chain recombines TRBV5-4 with TRBJ2-2, with D tentatively TRBD1 (6 bases). Germline assignment: CDR1 SGHNT and CDR2 YYREEE (reference sequence). V was pared by 3 bases and J by 0 bases, with 6 bases between. The CDR3 is 14 residues long.